This T cell receptor (beta chain) was documented in a study of blood T cell repertoires in COVID-19. As for the study in general: Specimens from acute and convalescent COVID-19 originated in the United States, Italy and Spain.

Self-reported history from a screening survey and questionnaire set each donor's cohort. The recovered donors of Cohort 3 showed two negative PCRs, clearance, or symptom resolution. Profiling relied on immunoSEQ multiplex PCR, and the TCRdb table lists in-frame clones only, not all of them. Among a few hundred thousand clones listed, approximately 90% were seen once. V lost 5 bases and J 10 bases, leaving 11 bases between the germline ends. Germline V lookup: CDR1 SGHDN, CDR2 FVKESK. The CDR3 contains 11 residues. This chain joins TRBV14 and TRBJ1-1; a weak D match, TRBD1 (5 bases). The receptor was isolated from a middle-aged woman who had recovered from COVID-19. Specimen: PBMCs or T cells enriched from blood (not recorded which). The CDR3 sequence: CASSEGGAAFF. The CDR3 region has the DNA TGTGCCAGCAGCGAGGGAGGGGCAGCTTTCTTT.